These T cell receptor beta chains were read from a single sample in a study of metastatic and nonmetastatic thyroid tumors. From the PCR reads, TCRdb re-called clones with MiXCR. The sample holds tens of thousands of clones; approximately 17% are singletons and the top ten take about 13%. Source material: tumor tissue. Every receptor here comes from a female donor with papillary thyroid cancer or a benign thyroid nodule (not recorded which). Some clones in this sample may be carry-over from other donors' samples. Each CDR3 is given with its conserved first and last residue. The D gene is left open where the match is weak. Size is stated for part of the rows, as once, few or many counts, or as a class when the clone is expanded.

NA	TRBD2	TRBV11-2	TRBJ2-1	TGTGCCAGCAGCTCCCTCGGACTAGCGGGGAGTCATCAGTTCTTC	CASSSLGLAGSHQFF
NA	NA	TRBV6-1	TRBJ2-7	TGTGCCAGCAGCCTTACAGGGAACGAGCAGTACTTC	CASSLTGNEQYF
many	NA	TRBV27	TRBJ2-2	TGTGCCAGCACTGGATTAGGGGAGACCGGGGAGCTGTTTTTT	CASTGLGETGELFF
NA	TRBD2	TRBV6-2/TRBV6-3	TRBJ2-1	TGTGCCAGCAGTTACCTAGCGGGGGCCGCCTCCTACAATGAGCAGTTCTTC	CASSYLAGAASYNEQFF
medium-sized	NA	TRBV19	TRBJ2-6	TGTGCCAGTAGCCCCCTAAATTCTGGGGCCAACGTCCTGACTTTC	CASSPLNSGANVLTF
many	NA	TRBV12-3/TRBV12-4	TRBJ1-1	TGTGCCAGCAGTCGGGGAGGCGGCACTGAAGCTTTCTTT	CASSRGGGTEAFF
many	NA	TRBV20-1	TRBJ2-1	TGCAGTGCTAGTCCAAGGGGGTCGAAGTTGCTTAATGAGCAGTTCTTC	CSASPRGSKLLNEQFF
NA	NA	TRBV20-1	TRBJ1-2	TGCAGTGCCGAGAAGATCAGCTATGGCTACACCTTC	CSAEKISYGYTF
many	NA	TRBV27	TRBJ1-6	TGTGCCAGCAGACAACAGCCCTATAATTCACCCCTCCACTTT	CASRQQPYNSPLHF
many	NA	TRBV4-1	TRBJ2-2	TGCGCCAGCAGCCCTCGGGGTCGAGGGGACACCGGGGAGCTGTTTTTT	CASSPRGRGDTGELFF
many	NA	TRBV7-7	TRBJ2-1	TGTGCTAGCAGCTTAGCGAGTGTGGGCGGTGAGCAGTTCTTC	CASSLASVGGEQFF
NA	TRBD1	TRBV6-1	TRBJ1-5	TGTGCCAGCAGTGCTGACAGGGGGCCGTCTCAGCACAAGCATTTT	CASSADRGPSQHKHF
many	TRBD1	TRBV11-2	TRBJ1-6	TGTGCCAGCAGCCCATTCGACAGGGGGCGAGGTTCACCCCTCCACTTT	CASSPFDRGRGSPLHF
many	NA	TRBV4-1	TRBJ2-7	TGCGCCAGCAGCCAAGATCAAGAGGGGTCGCTACGGACTCAGTACTTC	CASSQDQEGSLRTQYF
many	NA	TRBV7-8	TRBJ1-5	TGTGCCAGCAGTTCAAAAGACAGGTCGTCGCAGCCCCAGCATTTT	CASSSKDRSSQPQHF
many	NA	TRBV28	TRBJ1-5	TGTGCCAGCAGTTTGGGACCGCAGGACAATCAGCCCCAGCATTTT	CASSLGPQDNQPQHF
many	NA	TRBV2	TRBJ1-1	TGTGCCAGCAGTGGGGCTTGGGACCCATCGACGGCTTTCTTT	CASSGAWDPSTAFF
many	TRBD2	TRBV20-1	TRBJ2-5	TGCAGTGCAAGACTAGCGGGGCATGGGGAGACCCAGTACTTC	CSARLAGHGETQYF
NA	NA	TRBV6-1	TRBJ2-5	TGTGCCAGCAGTTTCGGGATGGACCCAGAGACCCAGTACTTC	CASSFGMDPETQYF
many	NA	TRBV2	TRBJ2-4	TGTGCCAGCAACCGGCTAAACATTCAGTACTTC	CASNRLNIQYF
few	TRBD1	TRBV6-1	TRBJ1-6	TGTGCCAGCAGATCCGGGACAGTGGGATCACCCCTCCACTTT	CASRSGTVGSPLHF
NA	NA	TRBV6-1	TRBJ1-6	TGTGCCAGCAGTTCCCCCGGGAGGCGGGATTCACCACTACACTTT	CASSSPGRRDSPLHF
many	TRBD1	TRBV5-1	TRBJ1-2	TGCGCCAGCAGCGTAAGGACAGGAGCGGACTATGGCTACACCTTC	CASSVRTGADYGYTF
many	TRBD2	TRBV20-1	TRBJ2-1	TGCAGTGCTAGCCAAGGACTAGCGGGACCCAATGAGCAGTTCTTC	CSASQGLAGPNEQFF
NA	NA	TRBV9	TRBJ2-7	TGTGCCAGTAGCGTCAGGGTTTCCTACGAGCAGTACTTC	CASSVRVSYEQYF
few	TRBD1	TRBV6-5	TRBJ1-2	TGTGCCAGCAGTTTAATGACAGGGGGCAGCTATGGCTACACCTTC	CASSLMTGGSYGYTF
many	TRBD1	TRBV18	TRBJ2-2	TGTGCCAGCTCACCCGGACAGGCGGCGTGGGAGCTGTTTTTT	CASSPGQAAWELFF
NA	TRBD2	TRBV11-1	TRBJ2-1	TGTGCCAGCAGCTTAGTGACTAGCGTGATCAATGAGCAGTTCTTC	CASSLVTSVINEQFF
once	NA	TRBV5-4	TRBJ1-5	TGTGCCAGCAGCTTGGCCCAGGGTACGGGCCTTAATCAGCCCCAGCATTTT	CASSLAQGTGLNQPQHF